The rows below give T cell receptor beta chains drawn from one sample of a study of blood T cells in healthy people across ages. One entry per CDR3 protein, called by TCRdb with MiXCR from the 5' RACE reads. There are hundreds of thousands of distinct CDR3 sequences in the sample; under 25% occur only once, and about 3.6% lies in the top ten. The sample was blood. The receptor source for this set is a man aged 70-80 years in good health. Each CDR3 is given with its conserved first and last residue. A D gene is named only where the DNA matches it firmly. Clone size, where shown, is once, few, many, or a class for clones that have expanded.

clone_size: few
j_call: TRBJ2-3
v_call: TRBV20-1
d_call: TRBD2
cdr3_aa: CSARLAGRDTQYF
cdr3_nt: TGCAGTGCAAGACTAGCGGGACGAGATACGCAGTATTTT

clone_size: NA
j_call: TRBJ2-1
v_call: TRBV10-3
d_call: TRBD2
cdr3_aa: CTISTVTSASSYNEQFF
cdr3_nt: TGTACCATCAGTACCGTTACTAGCGCCAGCTCCTACAATGAGCAGTTCTTC

clone_size: few
j_call: TRBJ1-1
v_call: TRBV20-1
d_call: NA
cdr3_aa: CSAQDMRGEAFF
cdr3_nt: TGCAGTGCTCAAGACATGAGAGGCGAAGCTTTCTTT

clone_size: NA
j_call: TRBJ2-7
v_call: TRBV20-1
d_call: NA
cdr3_aa: CSARATPRGSYEQYF
cdr3_nt: TGCAGTGCTAGAGCGACACCCCGGGGTTCCTACGAGCAGTACTTC

clone_size: NA
j_call: TRBJ1-1
v_call: TRBV27
d_call: TRBD1
cdr3_aa: CASQDRVGTEAFF
cdr3_nt: TGTGCCAGCCAAGACAGGGTAGGGACTGAAGCTTTCTTT

clone_size: NA
j_call: TRBJ2-1
v_call: TRBV5-4
d_call: TRBD2
cdr3_aa: CASSSGTSVYNEQFF
cdr3_nt: TGTGCCAGCAGCTCCGGGACTAGCGTATACAATGAGCAGTTCTTC

clone_size: NA
j_call: TRBJ1-4
v_call: TRBV4-3
d_call: NA
cdr3_aa: CASSQDSGHPNEKLFF
cdr3_nt: TGCGCCAGCAGCCAAGATTCGGGACACCCTAATGAAAAACTGTTTTTT

clone_size: NA
j_call: TRBJ2-5
v_call: TRBV21-1
d_call: NA
cdr3_aa: CASSGPAWDKETQYF
cdr3_nt: TGTGCCAGCAGCGGACCAGCCTGGGATAAAGAGACCCAGTACTTC

clone_size: few
j_call: TRBJ1-1
v_call: TRBV7-9
d_call: NA
cdr3_aa: CASSQQRGTEAFF
cdr3_nt: TGTGCCAGCAGCCAGCAGAGAGGGACTGAAGCTTTCTTT

clone_size: NA
j_call: TRBJ2-5
v_call: TRBV6-5
d_call: NA
cdr3_aa: CVSSFGGGKETQYF
cdr3_nt: TGTGTCAGCAGTTTCGGAGGGGGAAAAGAGACCCAGTACTTC

clone_size: NA
j_call: TRBJ2-1
v_call: TRBV5-6
d_call: TRBD2
cdr3_aa: CASSLGTRKNEQFF
cdr3_nt: TGTGCCAGCAGCTTGGGGACTAGGAAAAATGAGCAGTTCTTC

clone_size: NA
j_call: TRBJ2-7
v_call: TRBV20-1
d_call: NA
cdr3_aa: CSARDLRGSSYEQYF
cdr3_nt: TGCAGTGCTAGAGATCTTAGGGGGAGCTCCTACGAGCAGTACTTC

clone_size: NA
j_call: TRBJ2-1
v_call: TRBV4-2
d_call: NA
cdr3_aa: CASSQETVSSYNEQFF
cdr3_nt: TGTGCCAGCAGCCAAGAGACCGTTAGCTCCTACAATGAGCAGTTCTTC

clone_size: once
j_call: TRBJ1-1
v_call: TRBV10-3
d_call: NA
cdr3_aa: CAISTENTEAFF
cdr3_nt: TGTGCCATCAGCACAGAGAACACTGAAGCTTTCTTT

clone_size: NA
j_call: TRBJ2-1
v_call: TRBV5-5
d_call: TRBD1
cdr3_aa: CASSDGTGSYNEQFF
cdr3_nt: TGTGCCAGCAGCGACGGGACAGGCTCTTACAATGAGCAGTTCTTC

clone_size: NA
j_call: TRBJ1-5
v_call: TRBV12-3/TRBV12-4
d_call: NA
cdr3_aa: CASSFADNQPQHF
cdr3_nt: TGTGCCAGCAGTTTCGCAGACAATCAGCCCCAGCATTTT

clone_size: few
j_call: TRBJ1-4
v_call: TRBV6-5
d_call: NA
cdr3_aa: CASSYDATNEKLFF
cdr3_nt: TGTGCCAGCAGTTACGACGCAACTAATGAAAAACTGTTTTTT

clone_size: few
j_call: TRBJ2-7
v_call: TRBV28
d_call: TRBD2
cdr3_aa: CASRKGGLAGVYEQYF
cdr3_nt: TGTGCCAGCAGAAAAGGGGGACTAGCGGGAGTTTACGAGCAGTACTTC

clone_size: NA
j_call: TRBJ1-2
v_call: TRBV14
d_call: TRBD1
cdr3_aa: CASSLPGQGHGYTF
cdr3_nt: TGTGCCAGCAGCCTTCCGGGACAGGGCCATGGCTACACCTTC

clone_size: few
j_call: TRBJ2-7
v_call: TRBV6-6
d_call: NA
cdr3_aa: CASIAAGPYGQYF
cdr3_nt: TGTGCCAGCATTGCAGCGGGTCCCTACGGGCAGTACTTC

clone_size: NA
j_call: TRBJ2-5
v_call: TRBV15
d_call: NA
cdr3_aa: CATSRATGAQETQYF
cdr3_nt: TGTGCCACCAGCAGAGCCACCGGGGCTCAAGAGACCCAGTACTTC